A single sample gave rise to the 25 T cell receptor beta chains below, sequenced in a study of blood T cell repertoires in COVID-19. Sequencing used immunoSEQ multiplex PCR; TCRdb keeps in-frame clones, though not all of them. The table records roughly 300,000 clones, about 87% of them present only once. The sequencing input was peripheral blood. The receptors stem from a woman between 50 and 59 years old who had recovered from COVID-19.

The chain has TRBV6-6 and TRBJ2-7; a possible D gene is TRBD1 (5 bases). There are 13 residues in the CDR3. Germline-derived CDR1 and CDR2 are MNHNY and SVGAGI (reference sequence). V shed 3 bases and J shed 6 bases, with 12 bases lying between them. CDR3 bases: TGTGCCAGCAGTTATATAGACAGAGCCGAGCAGTACTTC. This sequence encodes CASSYIDRAEQYF.

The count of this clone is one. The chain links TRBV5-5 to TRBJ1-2; D is uncertain. With 4 bases removed from V and 1 base from J, the gap between germline ends came to 8 bases. The CDR3 runs 13 residues. The germline gives CDR1 SGHKS, CDR2 YYEKEE (reference sequence). CDR3 coding DNA: TGTGCCAGCAGCCCGGAGGATAACTATGGCTACACCTTC. It codes for CASSPEDNYGYTF.

The chain carries TRBV2 and TRBJ2-1; TRBD2 matches at 9 bases. V lost 2 bases to trimming and J lost 7 bases; unmatched junction nucleotides: 6. Germline V gene data show CDR1 as SNHLY and CDR2 as FYNNEI. This CDR3 contains 15 residues. The CDR3, as DNA: TGTGCCAGCAGTGAACAGCGGGGGGTGTGGAATGAGCAGTTCTTC. Its translation: CASSEQRGVWNEQFF.

This chain joins TRBV19 and TRBJ2-1; TRBD2 matches 9 bases. CDR3 length: 17 amino acids. V lost 0 bases and J lost 0; bases outside the gene matches: 3. Germline-derived CDR1 and CDR2 are LNHDA and SQIVND (reference sequence). The CDR3 sequence: CASSIETSGRSYNEQFF. In DNA, the CDR3 is TGTGCCAGTAGTATAGAGACTAGCGGTCGCTCCTACAATGAGCAGTTCTTC.

The CDR3, as DNA: TGTGCCAGCAGCTTACAAGCGGGAGGACCCAACTACAATGAGCAGTTCTTC. Its protein product is CASSLQAGGPNYNEQFF. The rearrangement joins TRBV7-2 to TRBJ2-1; 9 nucleotides line up with TRBD2. The V gene end was trimmed by 2 bases and the J gene end by 3 bases; junction bases not matched to a gene: 8. There are 17 residues in the CDR3. Germline CDR1 is SGHTA and CDR2 is FQGNSA.

The table lists this clone with a count of one. The J gene is TRBJ2-2, the V gene TRBV4-1; 8 bases fit TRBD2. The V segment lost 0 bases and the J segment 4 bases; nucleotides outside the gene matches: 7. The CDR3 covers 17 residues. Germline loops: CDR1 MGHRA, CDR2 YSYEKL. CDR3 DNA sequence: TGCGCCAGCAGCCAAGAAGGAGTGGGACTAGGCACCGGGGAGCTGTTTTTT. This sequence encodes CASSQEGVGLGTGELFF.

This clone is a singleton in its sample. The V gene is TRBV21-1, the J gene TRBJ1-1; the DNA was not used to check the table's D call, TRBD1. TRBV21-1 is a documented pseudogene. This CDR3 contains 14 residues. The CDR3 loop reads CASSNRQGQTEAFF. Here the CDR3 DNA reads TGTGCCAGCAGCAACCGACAGGGTCAAACTGAAGCTTTCTTT.

This chain connects TRBV5-4 to TRBJ2-1, with 8 bases fitting TRBD2. Trimming cost V 7 bases and J 12 bases; bases outside gene matches: 6. From germline, CDR1 is SGHNT and CDR2 YYREEE (reference sequence). The CDR3 spans 11 residues. CDR3: CASDGGARQFF. The CDR3 nucleotides read TGTGCCAGCGACGGGGGGGCAAGGCAGTTCTTC. Full variable domain (missing parts from reference TRBV5-4 and TRBJ2-1): ETGVTQSPTHLIKTRGQQVTLRCSSQSGHNTVSWYQQALGQGPQFIFQYYREEENGRGNFPPRFSGLQFPNYSSELNVNALELDDSALYLCASDGGARQFFGPGTRLTVL.

In nucleotides, the CDR3 is TGTGCCAGCAGCTTAGATGTAGCGGGGGACTACAATGAGCAGTTCTTC. Its translation: CASSLDVAGDYNEQFF. This chain connects TRBV11-2 to TRBJ2-1; 9 positions match TRBD2. The V and J ends lost 0 bases and 3 bases, in that order; junction bases with no gene match: 3. Germline lookup yields CDR1 SGHAT and CDR2 FQNNGV. The CDR3 contains 16 residues. The whole variable domain, filled in from reference TRBV11-2 and TRBJ2-1, reads EAGVAQSPRYKIIEKRQSVAFWCNPISGHATLYWYQQILGQGPKLLIQFQNNGVVDDSQLPKDRFSAERLKGVDSTLKIQPAKLEDSAVYLCASSLDVAGDYNEQFFGPGTRLTVL.

The V call is TRBV4-3, the J call TRBJ2-7, with 8 bases identical to TRBD2. With 0 bases clipped from V and 5 bases from J, the junction kept 6 bases outside the gene matches. This CDR3 is built from 15 residues. Germline V gene sequence: CDR1 LGHNA, CDR2 YSLEER. The CDR3 region is CASSQDLGRGHEQYF. CDR3 DNA sequence: TGCGCCAGCAGCCAAGATCTCGGGAGGGGCCACGAGCAGTACTTC.

J is TRBJ1-2 and V is TRBV12-3 or TRBV12-4, with D possibly TRBD1 on 5 matching bases. V was shortened by 5 bases and J by 5 bases, with 9 bases between the two germline ends. The CDR3 consists of 12 residues. CDR3 in DNA: TGTGCCAGCAGTAAAGGGGCTTATGGCTACACCTTC. The encoded protein is CASSKGAYGYTF.

The count of this clone is one. The chain uses TRBV9 and TRBJ1-2, with a weak D call TRBD1 (6 bases). CDR3 length equals 13 residues. Between the trimmed V and J ends, which lost 8 bases and 1 base, there was a span of 12 bases. CDR1 is SGDLS and CDR2 is YYNGEE in the germline V gene. CDR3 sequence (DNA): TGTGCCAGTGGGGGACACCGTAACTATGGCTACACCTTC. Amino acid sequence: CASGGHRNYGYTF.

This clone has a single count. The chain is built from TRBV7-2 and TRBJ2-5; 9 bases fit TRBD1. Germline V gives CDR1 SGHTA, CDR2 FQGNSA. This CDR3 spans 15 amino acids. Trimming took 2 bases from V and 2 from J; bases not matched to a gene: 3. DNA for the CDR3: TGTGCCAGCAGCTTACAGACAGGGGGTCAAGAGACCCAGTACTTC. Translated: CASSLQTGGQETQYF. The full variable domain, completed using reference TRBV7-2 and TRBJ2-5, is GAGVSQSPSNKVTEKGKDVELRCDPISGHTALYWYRQSLGQGLEFLIYFQGNSAPDKSGLPSDRFSAERTGGSVSTLTIQRTQQEDSAVYLCASSLQTGGQETQYFGPGTRLLVL.

The genes are TRBV30 and TRBJ2-1; the D gene is possibly TRBD1 (5 bases). The CDR3 covers 14 residues. V gave up 5 bases and J gave up 0 bases, with 11 bases separating them. The germline gives CDR1 GTSNPN, CDR2 SVGIG (reference sequence). As DNA, the CDR3 is TGTGCCTGGCAGATTGACAGCTCCTACAATGAGCAGTTCTTC. Translated: CAWQIDSSYNEQFF.

The chain joins TRBV7-2 to TRBJ1-5; D perhaps matches TRBD1 (6 bases). Trimming took off 1 base at V and 7 bases at J, with 11 bases between the two ends. Germline CDR1 SGHTA, CDR2 FQGNSA. The CDR3 covers 14 residues. The CDR3 loop reads CASSLVGARQPQHF. The CDR3 nucleotides are TGTGCCAGCAGCTTAGTGGGGGCTCGGCAGCCCCAGCATTTT.

The rearrangement uses TRBV4-2 and TRBJ2-4, with D possibly matching TRBD1 (6 bases). Germline V gene sequence: CDR1 LGHNA, CDR2 YNFKEQ. CDR3 length equals 14 residues. Trimming cost V 3 bases and J 9 bases, with 15 bases left between them. CDR3 loop: CASSQDTGNSIQYF. Here the CDR3 DNA reads TGTGCCAGCAGCCAGGATACAGGGAACTCCATTCAGTACTTC.

Remarks on this clone: Additional DNA sequences in this sample encode the identical CDR3. V and J are TRBV19 and TRBJ2-3; 11 nucleotides match TRBD2. CDR3 length: 15 amino acids. Trimming cost V 6 bases and J 0 bases; bases outside gene matches: 2. CDR1 and CDR2 (germline): LNHDA, SQIVND (reference sequence). The CDR3 DNA follows: TGTGCCAGTAGGGTAGCGGGAGGGAGCACAGATACGCAGTATTTT. It translates to CASRVAGGSTDTQYF. Drawing the rest from reference TRBV19 and TRBJ2-3, the complete variable domain is DGGITQSPKYLFRKEGQNVTLSCEQNLNHDAMYWYRQDPGQGLRLIYYSQIVNDFQKGDIAEGYSVSREKKESFPLTVTSAQKNPTAFYLCASRVAGGSTDTQYFGPGTRLTVL.

V is TRBV2 and J is TRBJ2-3, with TRBD2 matching 8 bases. CDR1 and CDR2 (germline): SNHLY, FYNNEI. Unmatched junction bases numbered 3, after V lost 6 bases and J lost 1 base. The CDR3 contains 14 residues. CDR3 residues: CASSPLAGTDTQYF. The CDR3 coding sequence is TGTGCCAGCAGCCCACTAGCGGGCACAGATACGCAGTATTTT.

The chain is built from TRBV5-6 and TRBJ1-3; weak D call: TRBD1 (6 bases). The CDR3 loop spans 15 amino acids. V lost 0 bases and J 3 bases, leaving 10 bases between the germline ends. CDR1 is SGHDT, CDR2 YYEEEE, per germline. The chain's CDR3 is CASSLEGRGGNTIYF. The DNA of the CDR3 is TGTGCCAGCAGCTTGGAGGGCAGGGGTGGAAACACCATATATTTT.

The rearrangement uses TRBV7-8 and TRBJ2-6; 8 positions match TRBD1. The V and J ends lost 1 base and 3 bases, in that order; junction bases with no gene match: 5. Germline V gene lookup returns CDR1 SGHVS and CDR2 FQNEAQ. The CDR3 length is 17 residues. The CDR3 DNA is TGTGCCAGCAGCTTAGAGGACAGGGCGAATGGGGCCAACGTCCTGACTTTC. Amino acids: CASSLEDRANGANVLTF.

The chain carries TRBV3-1 (or the pseudogene TRBV3-2) and TRBJ2-2; possibly TRBD2 for D (6 bases). Germline-derived CDR1 and CDR2 are LGHDT and YNNKEL (reference sequence). Trimming cost V 4 bases and J 7 bases, with 13 bases left between them. The CDR3 has 14 residues. Written as DNA, the CDR3 is TGTGCCAGCAGCCCGGGACTCTCGGGCGGGGAGCTGTTTTTT. Encoded protein: CASSPGLSGGELFF.

The genes are TRBV19 and TRBJ2-6; D is uncertain. Germline CDR1 and CDR2: LNHDA and SQIVND (reference sequence). The CDR3 extends over 17 amino acids. Trimming shortened V by 5 bases and J by 1 base, and 15 bases separated the two germline ends. CDR3 protein: CASSGLVVDSGANVLTF. CDR3 nucleotide sequence: TGTGCCAGTAGTGGTTTAGTTGTTGATTCTGGGGCCAACGTCCTGACTTTC.

The chain has TRBV10-2 and TRBJ1-6; D possibly corresponds to TRBD1 (5 bases). The germline V gene has CDR1 WSHSY and CDR2 SAAADI. CDR3 size: 17 residues. Trimming took off 5 bases at V and 5 bases at J, with 19 bases between the two ends. The CDR3 is CASSSEGVSANNSPLHF. Here the CDR3 DNA reads TGCGCCAGCAGTTCGGAAGGGGTATCCGCGAATAATTCACCCCTCCACTTT.

The rearrangement links TRBV30 to TRBJ2-1; D is ambiguous. Trimming removed 0 bases from V and 9 bases from J, with 9 bases in between. This CDR3 spans 12 amino acids. Looked up from germline, CDR1 is GTSNPN and CDR2 is SVGIG (reference sequence). The CDR3 nucleotides read TGTGCCTGGAGTGTACTATTGAGTGAGCAGTTCTTC. Encoded protein: CAWSVLLSEQFF. Drawing the rest from reference TRBV30 and TRBJ2-1, the complete variable domain is SQTIHQWPATLVQPVGSPLSLECTVEGTSNPNLYWYRQAAGRGLQLLFYSVGIGQISSEVPQNLSASRPQDRQFILSSKKLLLSDSGFYLCAWSVLLSEQFFGPGTRLTVL.

This chain uses TRBV3-1 (or the pseudogene TRBV3-2) with TRBJ1-2; 9 positions agree with TRBD1. J gave up 8 bases and V 8 bases, and 9 bases lay outside the gene matches. CDR3 size: 13 residues. Germline lookup yields CDR1 LGHDT and CDR2 YNNKEL (reference sequence). For the CDR3, the DNA is TGTGCCAGCGGGTCGGGACAGGGAAGCGGCTACACCTTC. This sequence encodes CASGSGQGSGYTF.